This T cell receptor beta chain appears in the sequencing data of a study of T-cell memory formation after mild COVID-19. The wider study: Across donors, TCR clusters were largely donor specific.

Trimming removed 4 bases at V and 1 base at J, with 8 bases between. Per germline, CDR1 LGHDT and CDR2 YNNKEL (reference sequence). The CDR3 contains 15 residues. As to this clonotype: The antigen is unknown.

From the 5' RACE reads, TCRdb called clonotypes with MiXCR, one entry per CDR3 protein. The sample has more than 250,000 distinct CDR3 sequences; roughly 18% are singletons. Study-wide points: Pre-infection memory held some responding clones, suggesting pre-existing cross-reactive T cells responded.

Source material: PBMCs or a T cell subset sorted from them (not recorded which). The chain uses TRBV3-1 and TRBJ2-6; D is unresolved. This clonotype originated in a man in his late teens or twenties who had mild COVID-19 (a few samples of this study predate the infection). Cell type and time point are not known. The CDR3 region has the DNA TGTGCCAGCAGCCGGTTGTTTTCTGGGGCCAACGTCCTGACTTTC. This encodes CASSRLFSGANVLTF. Full variable domain (rest looked up from reference TRBV3-1 and TRBJ2-6): DTAVSQTPKYLVTQMGNDKSIKCEQNLGHDTMYWYKQDSKKFLKIMFSYNNKELIINETVPNRFSPKSPDKAHLNLHINSLELGDSAVYFCASSRLFSGANVLTFGAGSRLTVL.